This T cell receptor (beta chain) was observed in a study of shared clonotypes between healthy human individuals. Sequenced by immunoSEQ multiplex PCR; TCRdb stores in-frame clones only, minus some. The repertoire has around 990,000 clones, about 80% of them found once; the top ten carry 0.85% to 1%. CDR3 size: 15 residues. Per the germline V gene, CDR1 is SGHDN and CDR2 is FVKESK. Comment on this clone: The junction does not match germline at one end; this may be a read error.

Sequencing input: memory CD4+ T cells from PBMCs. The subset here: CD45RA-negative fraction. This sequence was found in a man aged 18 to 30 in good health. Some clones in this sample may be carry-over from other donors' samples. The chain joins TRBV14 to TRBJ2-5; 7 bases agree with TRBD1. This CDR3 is CASSQWTGSQGTQYF. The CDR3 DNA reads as TGTGCCAGCAGCCAATGGACAGGATCCCAAGGGACCCAGTACTTC. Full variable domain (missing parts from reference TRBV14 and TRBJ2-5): EAGVTQFPSHSVIEKGQTVTLRCDPISGHDNLYWYRRVMGKEIKFLLHFVKESKQDESGMPNNRFLAERTGGTYSTLKVQPAELEDSGVYFCASSQWTGSQGTQYFGPGTRLLVL.